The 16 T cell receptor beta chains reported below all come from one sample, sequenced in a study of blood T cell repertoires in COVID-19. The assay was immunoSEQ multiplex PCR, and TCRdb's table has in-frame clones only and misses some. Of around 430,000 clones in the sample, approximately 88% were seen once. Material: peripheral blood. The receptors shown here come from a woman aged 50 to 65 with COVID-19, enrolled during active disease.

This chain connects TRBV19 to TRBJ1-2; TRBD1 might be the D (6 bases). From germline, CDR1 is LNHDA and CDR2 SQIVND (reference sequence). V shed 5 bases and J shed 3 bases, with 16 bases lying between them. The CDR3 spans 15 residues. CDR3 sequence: CASSEGGELDYGYTF. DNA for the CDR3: TGTGCCAGTAGTGAAGGGGGGGAATTGGACTATGGCTACACCTTC.

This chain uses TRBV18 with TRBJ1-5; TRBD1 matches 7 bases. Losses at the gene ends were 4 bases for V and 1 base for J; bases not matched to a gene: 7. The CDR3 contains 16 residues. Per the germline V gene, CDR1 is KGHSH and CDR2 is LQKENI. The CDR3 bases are TGTGCCAGCTCACGTGACAGGGCAGGGAGCAATCAGCCCCAGCATTTT. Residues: CASSRDRAGSNQPQHF.

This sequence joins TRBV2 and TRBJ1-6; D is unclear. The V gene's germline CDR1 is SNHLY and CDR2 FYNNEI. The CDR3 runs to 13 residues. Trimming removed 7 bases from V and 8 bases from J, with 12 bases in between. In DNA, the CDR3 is TGTGCCAGCACCGGGGAGGTGGATTCACCCCTCCACTTT. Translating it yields CASTGEVDSPLHF.

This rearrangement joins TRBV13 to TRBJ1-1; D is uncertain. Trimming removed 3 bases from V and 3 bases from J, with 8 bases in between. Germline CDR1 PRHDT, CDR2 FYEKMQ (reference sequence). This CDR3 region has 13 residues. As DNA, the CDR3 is TGTGCCAGCAGCTTGGAGGGAGACACTGAAGCTTTCTTT. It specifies CASSLEGDTEAFF.

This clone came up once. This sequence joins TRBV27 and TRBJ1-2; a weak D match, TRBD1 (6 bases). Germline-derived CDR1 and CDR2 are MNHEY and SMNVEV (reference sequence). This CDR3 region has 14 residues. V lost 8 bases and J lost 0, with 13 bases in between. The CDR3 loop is CASGKAGANYGYTF. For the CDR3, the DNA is TGTGCCAGCGGAAAGGCAGGGGCTAACTATGGCTACACCTTC.

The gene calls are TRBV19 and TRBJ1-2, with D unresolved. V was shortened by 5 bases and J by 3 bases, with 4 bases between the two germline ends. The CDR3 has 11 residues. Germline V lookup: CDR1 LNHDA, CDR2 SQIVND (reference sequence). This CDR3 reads CASSQYYGYTF. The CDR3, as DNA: TGTGCCAGTAGTCAATACTATGGCTACACCTTC.

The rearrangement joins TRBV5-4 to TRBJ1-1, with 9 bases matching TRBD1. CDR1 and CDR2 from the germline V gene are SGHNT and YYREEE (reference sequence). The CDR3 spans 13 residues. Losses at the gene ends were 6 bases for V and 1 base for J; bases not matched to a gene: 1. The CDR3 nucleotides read TGTGCCAGCACGGGACAGGGGAACACTGAAGCTTTCTTT. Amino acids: CASTGQGNTEAFF.

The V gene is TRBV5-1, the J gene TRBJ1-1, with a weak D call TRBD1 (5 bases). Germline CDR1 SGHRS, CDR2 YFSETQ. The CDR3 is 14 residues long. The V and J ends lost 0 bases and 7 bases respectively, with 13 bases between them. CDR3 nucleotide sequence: TGCGCCAGCAGCTTGGAGCAGGGTCGAGGTGAAGCTTTCTTT. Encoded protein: CASSLEQGRGEAFF.

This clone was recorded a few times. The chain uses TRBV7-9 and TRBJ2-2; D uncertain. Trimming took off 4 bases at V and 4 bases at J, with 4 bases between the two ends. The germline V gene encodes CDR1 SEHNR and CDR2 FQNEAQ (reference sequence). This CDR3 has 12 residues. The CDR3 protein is CASSSRTGELFF. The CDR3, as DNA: TGTGCCAGCAGCTCCCGCACCGGGGAGCTGTTTTTT.

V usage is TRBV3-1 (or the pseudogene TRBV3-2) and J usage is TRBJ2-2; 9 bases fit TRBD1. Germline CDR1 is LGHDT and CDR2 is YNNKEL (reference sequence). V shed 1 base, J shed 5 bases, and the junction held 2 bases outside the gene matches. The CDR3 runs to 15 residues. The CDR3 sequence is CASSQVGTGTGELFF. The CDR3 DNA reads TGTGCCAGCAGCCAAGTTGGGACAGGGACCGGGGAGCTGTTTTTT.

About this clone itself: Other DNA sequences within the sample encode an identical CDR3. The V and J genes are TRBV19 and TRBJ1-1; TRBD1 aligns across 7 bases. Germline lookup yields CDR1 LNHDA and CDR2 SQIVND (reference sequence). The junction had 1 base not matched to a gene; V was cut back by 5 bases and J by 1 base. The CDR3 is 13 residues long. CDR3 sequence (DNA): TGTGCCAGTAGTGGGACAGCGAACACTGAAGCTTTCTTT. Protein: CASSGTANTEAFF.

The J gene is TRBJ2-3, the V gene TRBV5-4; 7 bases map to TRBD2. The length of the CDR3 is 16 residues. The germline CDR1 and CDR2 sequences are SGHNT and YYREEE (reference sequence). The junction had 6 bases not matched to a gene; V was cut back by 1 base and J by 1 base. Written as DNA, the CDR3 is TGTGCCAGCAGCTTGATCGTTGCGGGGGGCACAGATACGCAGTATTTT. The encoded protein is CASSLIVAGGTDTQYF.

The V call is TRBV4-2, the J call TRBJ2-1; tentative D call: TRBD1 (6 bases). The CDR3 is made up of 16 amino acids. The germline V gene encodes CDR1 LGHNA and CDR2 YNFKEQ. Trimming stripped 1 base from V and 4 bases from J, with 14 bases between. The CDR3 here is CASSQGGGPVYNEQFF. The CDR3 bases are TGTGCCAGCAGCCAAGGAGGGGGACCGGTTTACAATGAGCAGTTCTTC.

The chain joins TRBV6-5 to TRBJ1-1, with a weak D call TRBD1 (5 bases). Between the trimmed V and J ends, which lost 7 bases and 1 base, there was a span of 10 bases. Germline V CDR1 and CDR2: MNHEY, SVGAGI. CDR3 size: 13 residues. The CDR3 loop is CASNYGQNTEAFF. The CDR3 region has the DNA TGTGCCAGCAACTATGGACAGAACACTGAAGCTTTCTTT.

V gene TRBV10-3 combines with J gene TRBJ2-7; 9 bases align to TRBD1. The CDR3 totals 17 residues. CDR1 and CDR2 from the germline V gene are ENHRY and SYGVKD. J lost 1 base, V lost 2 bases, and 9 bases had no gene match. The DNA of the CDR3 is TGTGCCATCAGTGAGCCCGAAAACGGACAGGGGTCCTACGAGCAGTACTTC. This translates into CAISEPENGQGSYEQYF.

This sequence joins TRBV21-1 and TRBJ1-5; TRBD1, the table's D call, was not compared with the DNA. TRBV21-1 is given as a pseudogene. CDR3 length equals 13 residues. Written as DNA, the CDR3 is TGTGCCAGCAGCAAATGGGGGACACAACCCCAGCATTTT. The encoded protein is CASSKWGTQPQHF.